This record concerns one TCR beta chain sequence. Its antigen is not identified. These data are taken from a study of shared clonotypes between healthy human individuals. CD8 cells regarded as naive lacked CD45RO, were positively chosen for CCR7, and omitted terminally differentiated effector memory CD45RA+ cells. General study points: Memory subsets had estimated richness that was generally smaller than that of naive subsets.

Per the original data handling: Filtering differed since immunoSEQ provided only junctions, with no quality scores. Repertoires were generated with immunoSEQ multiplex PCR, while TCRdb's copy carries only in-frame clones and drops some. The V and J calls and clone size were taken over from that table, and D and trimming were inferred from the DNA. The table lists over 800,000 clones, about 91% of them singletons. Between the trimmed V and J ends, which lost 5 bases and 9 bases, there was a span of 11 bases. The germline V gene encodes CDR1 SGHAT and CDR2 FQNNGV. This CDR3 region has 12 residues. The sequence was collected from a man between 25 and 39 years old in good health. The sequencing input was naive CD8+ T cells sorted from blood. V usage is TRBV11-2 and J usage is TRBJ2-1, with D uncertain. The CDR3 DNA follows: TGTGCCAGCAGCGTACCGTCGGCTGAGCAGTTCTTC. It specifies CASSVPSAEQFF.